The present T cell receptor beta chain was sequenced within a study of control samples from healthy donors and cancer patients. This clone has only a few counts. Deletions cut 4 bases from V and 1 base from J, with 13 bases between. Germline V gene sequence: CDR1 LGHDT, CDR2 YNNKEL (reference sequence). The CDR3 is 15 residues long. Sequencing used immunoSEQ multiplex PCR; TCRdb keeps in-frame clones, though not all of them. The table shows 130,000 or so clones, with approximately 88% occurring only once. The sequencing input was blood. This TCR was sampled from a man aged 45-65 years in good health. The V and J genes are TRBV3-1 (or the pseudogene TRBV3-2) and TRBJ1-2; D remains unclear. CDR3: CASSLTSPFNYGYTF. CDR3 DNA: TGTGCCAGCAGCCTAACTTCCCCATTTAACTATGGCTACACCTTC.